These 7 T cell receptor beta chains originate from one sample sequenced in a study of identical twins. MiXCR, applied by TCRdb to the 5' RACE reads, yields one record per CDR3 protein. The table records 450,000 to 650,000 distinct CDR3 sequences, about 16% of them present only once. This same sample was also taken into another study, of yellow fever vaccine responses in identical twins.

Material for sequencing was CD4+ T cells sorted from blood. The receptors originated from a woman under 30 in good health.

The J gene is TRBJ2-3, the V gene TRBV3-1, with 12 bases matching TRBD2. Germline V gene sequence: CDR1 LGHDT, CDR2 YNNKEL (reference sequence). J was trimmed by 2 bases and V by 3 bases; bases with no gene match: 12. CDR3 length: 19 residues. CDR3 loop: CASSQILAGGGIITDTQYF. CDR3 in DNA: TGTGCCAGCAGCCAGATCCTAGCGGGGGGGGGGATTATCACAGATACGCAGTATTTT.

This rearrangement joins TRBV4-2 to TRBJ2-1; TRBD2 aligns across 13 bases. Germline CDR1 LGHNA, CDR2 YNFKEQ. Trimming took 1 base from V and 1 from J; bases not matched to a gene: 10. This CDR3 contains 20 residues. The CDR3 here is CASSQGPGTSGVRSYNEQFF. The CDR3 coding sequence is TGTGCCAGCAGCCAAGGGCCCGGGACTAGCGGGGTACGATCCTACAATGAGCAGTTCTTC.

In this sample, this clonotype turned up many times. The CDR3 loop reads CASSYGRNRGDEQFF. For the CDR3, the DNA is TGTGCCAGCAGTTACGGCCGGAATCGGGGGGATGAGCAGTTCTTC. The V and J genes are TRBV6-5 and TRBJ2-1, with 7 bases aligning to TRBD2. Germline CDR1 MNHEY, CDR2 SVGAGI. With V trimmed by 2 bases and J by 8 bases, 9 bases remained unmatched. The CDR3 covers 15 residues.

The V gene is TRBV10-3, the J gene TRBJ1-1; TRBD1 is a possible D gene (6 bases). Trimming left V 3 bases short and J 8 bases short, with 10 bases between. Germline CDR1 reads ENHRY; CDR2 reads SYGVKD. The CDR3 totals 12 residues. The CDR3 protein is CAISDRQAEAFF. In nucleotides, the CDR3 is TGTGCCATCAGTGACCGACAGGCCGAAGCTTTCTTT.

This clonotype was observed a single time. The rearrangement links TRBV27 to TRBJ2-7; the D call may be TRBD1 or TRBD2 (5 bases each). Germline lookup yields CDR1 MNHEY and CDR2 SMNVEV (reference sequence). The CDR3 spans 13 residues. With 0 bases removed from V and 5 bases from J, the gap between germline ends came to 8 bases. The CDR3 loop is CASSLSRGDEQYF. The DNA for the CDR3 is TGTGCCAGCAGTTTATCGCGAGGGGACGAGCAGTACTTC.

This chain links TRBV6-1 with TRBJ1-1; no clear D gene. Trimming took off 6 bases at V and 1 base at J, with 9 bases between the two ends. This CDR3 has 13 amino acids. The germline V gene has CDR1 MNHNS and CDR2 SASEGT. CDR3 protein: CASRVVENTEAFF. The DNA for the CDR3 is TGTGCCAGCAGGGTGGTCGAGAACACTGAAGCTTTCTTT.

This clonotype turned up a few times. The chain joins TRBV20-1 to TRBJ1-1; perhaps TRBD1 as D (6 bases). V lost 1 base, J lost 2 bases, and 11 bases lay in between. The V gene's germline CDR1 is DFQATT and CDR2 SNEGSKA (reference sequence). CDR3 length: 14 amino acids. Here the CDR3 DNA reads TGCAGTGCTAGAGGTCTCAGGGGAAACACTGAAGCTTTCTTT. Amino acids: CSARGLRGNTEAFF.